Listed below are T cell receptor beta chains from one sample, sequenced in a study of early T cells in non-severe SARS-CoV-2 infection. TCRdb fed the 5' RACE reads into MiXCR, producing one record per CDR3 protein. Of 35,000 to 50,000 distinct CDR3 sequences listed, around 5.4% were seen once; the top ten hold approximately 4%. Sequenced material: whole blood, taken at baseline. The receptor source for this set is an adult who was a healthcare worker with PCR-confirmed SARS-CoV-2 infection or an uninfected control (not recorded which). Each CDR3 is given with its conserved first and last residue. A D gene is named only where the DNA matches it firmly. The size of a clone is reported for some rows only, either as once, few or many, or as a class for expanded clones.

CDR3 length	clone size	D gene	V gene	J gene	CDR3 DNA	CDR3 protein
13	many	-	TRBV7-2	TRBJ2-7	TGTGCCAGCAAGACCGGGACAAGCGTCGAGCAGTACTTC	CASKTGTSVEQYF
16	many	-	TRBV6-1	TRBJ1-5	TGTGCCAGCAGTGCTTTCCCGGTCCCAGGCAATCAGCCCCAGCATTTT	CASSAFPVPGNQPQHF
14	many	-	TRBV7-2	TRBJ1-1	TGTGCCAGCAGCTTATCAGGGTCGAACACTGAAGCTTTCTTT	CASSLSGSNTEAFF
14	many	-	TRBV24-1	TRBJ1-5	TGTGCCACCAGTAGGGATCATAGCAATCAGCCCCAGCATTTT	CATSRDHSNQPQHF
18	-	TRBD2	TRBV3-1	TRBJ2-5	TGTGCCAGCAGCCAAGCGGGACTAGCGGGAGGGAAACAAGAGACCCAGTACTTC	CASSQAGLAGGKQETQYF
15	many	-	TRBV20-1	TRBJ1-2	TGCAGTGCTAGAGTACAGGGAGTCCAAGCCTATGGCTACACCTTC	CSARVQGVQAYGYTF
17	many	-	TRBV7-6	TRBJ2-2	TGTGCCAGCAGCTTACCATGGGGGGGCCACGACTACGGGGAGCTGTTTTTT	CASSLPWGGHDYGELFF
14	many	-	TRBV5-1	TRBJ2-7	TGCGCCAGCAGCTTGTCCGGGAATTCCTACGAGCAGTACTTC	CASSLSGNSYEQYF
14	many	-	TRBV20-1	TRBJ2-7	TGCAGTGCTAGATTGACTAGAGCCCCCTACGAGCAGTACTTC	CSARLTRAPYEQYF
15	many	TRBD1	TRBV12-3/TRBV12-4	TRBJ1-1	TGTGCCAGCAGTTTGAGGACAGGGCGAAGGACTGAAGCTTTCTTT	CASSLRTGRRTEAFF
14	-	TRBD2	TRBV2	TRBJ2-7	TGTGCCAGCAGCCCACTAGCGGACGGGAACGAGCAGTACTTC	CASSPLADGNEQYF
14	-	-	TRBV6-1	TRBJ2-3	TGTGCCAGCAGTGGGCTTGCTAATGGGTTCGCGCAGTATTTT	CASSGLANGFAQYF
14	many	TRBD2	TRBV6-4	TRBJ2-3	TGTGCCAGCAGTGAAGCGGGGGGCACAGATACGCAGTATTTT	CASSEAGGTDTQYF
12	few	-	TRBV6-1	TRBJ2-1	TGTGCCAGCAGTGATAGGGGGAATGAGCAGTTCTTC	CASSDRGNEQFF
14	many	-	TRBV28	TRBJ2-5	TGTGCCAGCAGTTTTCGCCTAGCGCCGGAGACCCAGTACTTC	CASSFRLAPETQYF
12	many	-	TRBV11-2	TRBJ2-3	TGTGCCAGCAGCCGAAGCACAGATACGCAGTATTTT	CASSRSTDTQYF
12	many	-	TRBV29-1	TRBJ2-3	TGCAGCGTTGTGGGCTCCCAACATACGCAGTATTTT	CSVVGSQHTQYF
15	-	TRBD1	TRBV19	TRBJ2-1	TGTGCCAGTAGTATAGATCCAGGGGGCTACAATGAGCAGTTCTTC	CASSIDPGGYNEQFF
18	many	TRBD1	TRBV6-2/TRBV6-3	TRBJ1-5	TGTGCCAGCACCCAAACGGACAGGGGGCGGAGGAGCAATCAGCCCCAGCATTTT	CASTQTDRGRRSNQPQHF
13	many	-	TRBV29-1	TRBJ1-5	TGCAGCGTTGACTTGGGGAGCAATCAGCCCCAGCATTTT	CSVDLGSNQPQHF
15	many	-	TRBV7-2	TRBJ2-5	TGTGCCAGCAGCTTAGCGGGGGGTCGCGGAGAGACCCAGTACTTC	CASSLAGGRGETQYF
13	many	-	TRBV12-3/TRBV12-4	TRBJ1-1	TGTGCCAGCGTTGTGGGGGGAGGTACTGAAGCTTTCTTT	CASVVGGGTEAFF
17	many	-	TRBV18	TRBJ2-1	TGTGCCAGCTCACCACGAGGCGGGCGTGGGATGATGGAGAAGCAGTTCTTC	CASSPRGGRGMMEKQFF
12	-	-	TRBV2	TRBJ2-7	TGTGCCAGCAGGGCAACTTCCTACGAGCAGTACTTC	CASRATSYEQYF
12	many	-	TRBV29-1	TRBJ2-5	TGCAGCGTTGCATGGGTAGAAGAGACCCAGTACTTC	CSVAWVEETQYF
16	many	TRBD2	TRBV20-1	TRBJ2-1	TGCAGTGCTAGATTGTGGTCGACTAGCCTCGGGGTGGAGCAGTTCTTC	CSARLWSTSLGVEQFF